Below are 11 T cell receptor beta chains sequenced from a single sample in a study of blood T cell repertoires in COVID-19. Method: immunoSEQ multiplex PCR; TCRdb's copy keeps in-frame clones and lacks some. The table lists about 300,000 clones, around 90% of them singletons, with more than 0.95% in the top ten. The sample taken for sequencing was PBMCs or T cells enriched from blood (not recorded which). The receptors stem from a woman in her twenties or thirties who had recovered from COVID-19.

The chain links TRBV5-8 to TRBJ1-1; D not certain. Trimming cost V 1 base and J 0 bases, with 4 bases left between them. Germline V gene lookup returns CDR1 SGHTS and CDR2 YDEGEE. CDR3 length: 13 residues. The CDR3 DNA reads as TGTGCCAGCAGCTTGATAGTGAACACTGAAGCTTTCTTT. It translates to CASSLIVNTEAFF.

The rearrangement links TRBV14 to TRBJ2-7; 7 bases fit TRBD2. V shed 6 bases, J shed 6 bases, and the junction held 14 bases outside the gene matches. CDR1 and CDR2 from the germline V gene are SGHDN and FVKESK. The CDR3 is 15 amino acids. As DNA, the CDR3 is TGTGCCAGCAGTCTAACTAGCGTACATTGGGGCGAGCAGTACTTC. Translation gives CASSLTSVHWGEQYF.

The chain joins TRBV10-3 to TRBJ1-1; TRBD1 matches 8 bases. V was pared by 10 bases and J by 5 bases, with 15 bases of the junction left unmatched. This CDR3 has 15 amino acids. Germline CDR1 is ENHRY and CDR2 is SYGVKD. The CDR3 DNA is TGTGCCAGCCAGGGGATCGACAGGGGCGGGACTGAAGCTTTCTTT. Amino acids: CASQGIDRGGTEAFF.

As DNA, the CDR3 is TGCGCCAGCACCGCCACAGGGGTTGAAGCTTTCTTT. Protein sequence: CASTATGVEAFF. The V and J genes are TRBV5-1 and TRBJ1-1, with 7 bases fitting TRBD1. V lost 6 bases and J lost 7; bases outside the gene matches: 6. The CDR3 is made up of 12 amino acids. Germline CDR1 and CDR2: SGHRS and YFSETQ. Looking up the rest from reference TRBV5-1 and TRBJ1-1 gives the full variable domain: KAGVTQTPRYLIKTRGQQVTLSCSPISGHRSVSWYQQTPGQGLQFLFEYFSETQRNKGNFPGRFSGRQFSNSRSEMNVSTLELGDSALYLCASTATGVEAFFGQGTRLTVV.

The sample holds one count of this clone. J is TRBJ2-7 and V is TRBV6-5; 10 bases match TRBD2. The V segment lost 8 bases and the J segment 3 bases; nucleotides outside the gene matches: 10. Germline V gene sequence: CDR1 MNHEY, CDR2 SVGAGI. The CDR3 covers 15 residues. CDR3 nucleotides: TGTGCCAGCTCGGGGGCTAGCGGGAGTGTCTACGAGCAGTACTTC. Translated, it gives CASSGASGSVYEQYF.

The gene calls are TRBV28 and TRBJ2-1; 13 bases map to TRBD2. The CDR3 has 16 residues. CDR1 MDHEN and CDR2 SYDVKM come from the germline V gene. Trimming took 4 bases from V and 6 from J; bases not matched to a gene: 6. The CDR3 reads CASSSGLAGVVNEQFF. CDR3 DNA sequence: TGTGCCAGCAGTTCCGGACTAGCGGGAGTGGTCAATGAGCAGTTCTTC.

The chain links TRBV2 to TRBJ2-1, with D unclear. Looked up from germline, CDR1 is SNHLY and CDR2 is FYNNEI. Trimming removed 4 bases from V and 3 bases from J, with 10 bases in between. The CDR3 has 14 residues. This chain's CDR3 is CASSGQYGYNEQFF. CDR3 sequence (DNA): TGTGCCAGCAGTGGCCAGTATGGCTACAATGAGCAGTTCTTC.

The chain uses TRBV6-2 or TRBV6-3 and TRBJ2-1, with 8 bases matching TRBD1. The germline V gene encodes CDR1 MNHEY and CDR2 SVGEGT. With V trimmed by 4 bases and J by 0 bases, 2 bases remained unmatched. The CDR3 sequence is 15 residues long. The CDR3 nucleotides read TGTGCCAGCAGTTCTCAGGGGGCCTCCTACAATGAGCAGTTCTTC. This sequence encodes CASSSQGASYNEQFF.

The rearrangement links TRBV11-2 to TRBJ2-5, with 13 bases lining up with TRBD2. V gave up 5 bases and J gave up 1 base; unmatched junction bases: 4. Germline V gene lookup returns CDR1 SGHAT and CDR2 FQNNGV. This CDR3 region has 16 residues. CDR3: CASSPRLAGGQETQYF. CDR3 DNA sequence: TGTGCCAGCAGCCCCAGACTAGCGGGAGGCCAAGAGACCCAGTACTTC.

The chain uses TRBV30 and TRBJ1-3; D is possibly TRBD1 (5 bases). In germline, CDR1 is GTSNPN, CDR2 SVGIG (reference sequence). Deletions cut 4 bases from V and 2 bases from J, with 18 bases between. There are 16 residues in the CDR3. In DNA, the CDR3 is TGTGCCTGGAAACCTGAAGGGGCCTCTACTGGAAACACCATATATTTT. Translating it yields CAWKPEGASTGNTIYF.

This clone was counted a single time. This chain connects TRBV5-5 to TRBJ2-5; D is perhaps TRBD1 (6 bases). The CDR3 spans 14 residues. V lost 0 bases and J lost 4, with 10 bases in between. Germline V gene data show CDR1 as SGHKS and CDR2 as YYEKEE (reference sequence). Here the CDR3 reads CASSLEQGGETQYF. DNA for the CDR3: TGTGCCAGCAGCTTGGAACAGGGTGGAGAGACCCAGTACTTC.